Included here is one T cell receptor (beta chain) sequence, with context. This clonotype was found a few times. Its binding antigen is unknown. No clone much larger than this one lies a single base away; base qualities are absent. Systemically healthy Caucasian individuals from Russia, 35 to 50 in total and aged about 6 to 90 years, were included as donors. Ten milliliters of peripheral blood were collected from each donor into EDTA-treated Vacutainer tubes. Ficoll-Paque density-gradient centrifugation was used to isolate PBMCs, with at least 7 million per sample. Trizol reagent was used to extract total RNA from PBMCs, with at least 6 micrograms per sample. Naive CD45RAhigh/CD27high T cell percentages were measured by flow cytometry on a PBMC aliquot from every donor. The CDR3 covers 12 residues, taking in both the cysteine and the phenylalanine. Only CDR3 DNA is held: 36 bases, read in frame from base 1. From the germline V gene, CDR1 is SQVTM and CDR2 is ANQGSEA. The trim is 4 bases for V and 1 base for J, with a gap of 7 bases between the germline ends.

The record originates from a study of blood T cells in healthy people across ages (dated by TCRdb to between 2015 and 2017). Study-wide context: Template switching captured roughly one uniquely barcoded TCR beta cDNA molecule per two T cells in model experiments. Donors were grouped into four age groups: young (average 16 years), middle-aged (under 40), aged (around 60) and long-lived (over 80). Donors of different ages were randomly distributed across sequencing lanes to avoid experimental bias. Age-related changes in TCR beta repertoire diversity were measured in the study by deep sequencing normalized with unique cDNA molecular identifiers. Two additional independent replicas of 1 million unique cDNA reads from the same blood draw were analyzed for two donors (one aged 18 to 30 and one aged 80 or older).

Libraries were constructed by 5' RACE. The run used an Illumina HiSeq 2500. A second PCR of about 7 to 12 cycles was performed with a sample-barcoded 5' primer and a J-beta primer mix. A unique molecular identifier was introduced onto each TCR beta cDNA molecule by a template-switch 5' adaptor carrying 12 random nucleotides. At least 2.5 million CDR3-containing paired-end reads were obtained from each sample. First-strand cDNA was synthesized from all RNA with the Mint cDNA synthesis kit, primed by a TRBC-specific oligonucleotide. All cDNA was treated with uracil-DNA glycosylase and then went through a first 18-cycle PCR with the universal primers M1SS and BC2_uni_R. On the authors' methods: For normalization, 1 million high-quality reads were randomly selected from each sample, with every read carrying a distinct molecular identifier. Instead of being binned into consensus sequences, reads that shared molecular identifiers were thrown out. MiTCR, run with a Q25 quality threshold and the strictest error-elimination algorithm, handled CDR3 identification, clonotype clustering and error correction. A nonparametric unseen species model with Euler transformation was used to estimate a lower bound on total TCR beta diversity. TCRdb reprocessing: public reads trimmed at Q25 with fastp, clones called with MiXCR, in-frame beta chains kept. Entries that share a CDR3 protein sequence are merged under the most common genes and DNA. TCRdb's processing, not the authors', yielded these V and J calls. The sample has approximately 400,000 distinct CDR3 sequences on record, approximately 51% of them singletons. Together, the top ten hold around 49% of the sample.

Study-wide conclusions, independent of this receptor: Estimates of total diversity from one million sequenced T cells were regarded as lower bounds and underestimates. Because donor CMV infection status was unknown, age-related changes in expanded clonotypes were potentially confounded. Compared with the aged group, the long-lived group had more naive CD4+ T cells, fewer expanded clones and increased TCR diversity, a pattern suggesting age selection. Observed TCR beta diversity per million T cells fell roughly linearly with age, and a significant reduction was already apparent by age around 40. Conclusive comparison of naive and antigen-experienced compartments was prevented by the profiling of bulk unsorted PBMCs. Observed TCR beta diversity correlated strongly with the percentage of naive T cells measured by flow cytometry.

The TCR was taken from a man aged 60-69 years in good health. The receptor chain draws on TRBV29-1 and TRBJ1-1; confidence is insufficient to name the D gene. The specimen sequenced was blood. The DNA sequence is as follows: TGCAGCGTTGTATTGGGGAACACTGAAGCTTTCTTT. This is translated as CSVVLGNTEAFF.